This TCR beta chain was found in a study of CD8 T cells in Susac syndrome. Germline CDR1 reads SGHVS; CDR2 reads FNYEAQ. The CDR3 spans 16 residues. V was clipped by 1 base and J by 4 bases, with 11 bases between them. Each multiple sclerosis control was a treatment-naive patient with relapsing-remitting disease that was either stable or active. Random hexamers were used to reverse transcribe the RNA input (about 0.5 to 1 ug). The method of amplification for TCR beta CDR3 was immunoSEQ multiplex PCR, covering 54 Vbeta and 13 Jbeta. TCRdb re-called the immunoSEQ multiplex PCR reads through MiXCR, storing one row per CDR3 protein. This sample yields about 300,000 distinct CDR3 sequences, of which about 90% are seen a single time; about 0.063% belongs to the top ten.

The chain uses TRBV7-6 and TRBJ1-6; possible D gene TRBD1, 6 bases. What was sequenced was CD4+ T cells from PBMCs. This clonotype originated in a human donor with multiple sclerosis. The chain's CDR3 is CASSLEAGTYNSPLHF. CDR3 DNA sequence: TGTGCCAGCAGCTTAGAGGCCGGGACATATAATTCACCCCTCCACTTT. Using reference TRBV7-6 and TRBJ1-6 for the parts outside the CDR3, the full variable domain is GAGVSQSPRYKVTKRGQDVALRCDPISGHVSLYWYRQALGQGPEFLTYFNYEAQQDKSGLPNDRFSAERPEGSISTLTIQRTEQRDSAMYRCASSLEAGTYNSPLHFGNGTRLTVT.